These 10 T cell receptor beta chains were sequenced from one sample in a study of shared clonotypes between healthy human individuals (dated by TCRdb to 2019 to 2021). The library was obtained by the immunoSEQ multiplex PCR assay. Entries here come from immuneACCESS through TCRdb and include only in-frame sequences with V and J called. Some clones fail to appear in such tables; in the studies checked, an unresolved V gene covers under half of the shortfall, and the cause of the remainder is unknown. For this sample the table gives some 92,000 clones, of which around half were detected only once. The ten top clones hold around 16% of the sample. The sequenced material came from PBMCs. These receptors all stem from a woman aged 40 to 50 in good health. Some clones in this sample may be carry-over from other donors' samples.

The CDR3 loop reads CASSLDRGAITQYF. The CDR3 nucleotides are TGTGCCAGCAGCTTAGATCGGGGGGCCATTACCCAGTACTTC. The chain carries TRBV11-2 and TRBJ2-5; D may be TRBD2 (7 bases). The CDR3 has 14 residues. Germline CDR1 reads SGHAT; CDR2 reads FQNNGV. Trimming left V 0 bases short and J 8 bases short, with 13 bases between.

This clone has ten or more counts. The V and J genes are TRBV10-2 and TRBJ1-5; D possibly corresponds to TRBD1 (6 bases). Trimming cost V 2 bases and J 0 bases, with 17 bases left between them. The length of the CDR3 is 18 residues. The germline CDR1 and CDR2 sequences are WSHSY and SAAADI. In nucleotides, the CDR3 is TGCGCCAGCAGTGAGACAGGGTTCGAATTATTTAGCAATCAGCCCCAGCATTTT. Residues: CASSETGFELFSNQPQHF.

This rearrangement joins TRBV7-3 to TRBJ2-7; a possible D gene is TRBD1 (7 bases). The CDR3 sequence is 15 residues long. CDR1 and CDR2 (germline): SGHTA, FQGTGA. Trimming removed 5 bases at V and 2 bases at J, with 16 bases between. CDR3 amino acids: CASSEVRDSPYEQYF. The DNA for the CDR3 is TGTGCCAGCAGCGAAGTGCGGGACAGTCCCTACGAGCAGTACTTC.

As regards this clone: A far larger clone is off by one base, so a read error is likely. The chain carries TRBV30 and TRBJ2-5; D perhaps matches TRBD2 (6 bases). V gave up 4 bases and J gave up 2 bases, with 11 bases separating them. The CDR3 runs to 13 residues. The V gene's germline CDR1 is GTSNPN and CDR2 SVGIG (reference sequence). As DNA, the CDR3 is TGTGCCTGGATGGGACGGGAGCAAGAGACCCAGTACTTC. Translating gives CAWMGREQETQYF.

This rearrangement joins TRBV13 to TRBJ2-5; the match to TRBD1 covers 7 bases. Germline CDR1 reads PRHDT; CDR2 reads FYEKMQ (reference sequence). The V segment lost 5 bases and the J segment 11 bases; nucleotides outside the gene matches: 17. CDR3 length: 15 residues. The CDR3, as DNA: TGTGCCAGCAGCCGCACCGGGACAGACTCTAGAGAGCAGTACTTC. Translation: CASSRTGTDSREQYF. The full variable domain, its missing parts supplied by reference TRBV13 and TRBJ2-5, is AAGVIQSPRHLIKEKRETATLKCYPIPRHDTVYWYQQGPGQDPQFLISFYEKMQSDKGSIPDRFSAQQFSDYHSELNMSSLELGDSALYFCASSRTGTDSREQYFGPGTRLLVL.

This clone was detected many times. This chain uses TRBV7-9 with TRBJ2-7; D unclear. This CDR3 comprises 11 residues. V lost 4 bases and J lost 7, with 8 bases in between. In germline, CDR1 is SEHNR, CDR2 FQNEAQ (reference sequence). CDR3 coding DNA: TGTGCCAGCAGCTCTCGGTCGGAGCAGTACTTC. It codes for CASSSRSEQYF.

The chain recombines TRBV30 with TRBJ2-7; no definite D call. This CDR3 comprises 13 residues. Germline lookup yields CDR1 GTSNPN and CDR2 SVGIG (reference sequence). The V gene lost 0 bases and the J gene lost 5 bases, with 11 bases spanning the gap. CDR3 sequence (DNA): TGTGCCTGGAGTGTAGGGATTTCTAACGAGCAGTACTTC. It codes for CAWSVGISNEQYF.

The chain uses TRBV7-9 and TRBJ2-7; 7 nucleotides line up with TRBD1. Germline-derived CDR1 and CDR2 are SEHNR and FQNEAQ (reference sequence). The CDR3 extends over 16 amino acids. V lost 5 bases and J lost 5; bases outside the gene matches: 15. The DNA for the CDR3 is TGTGCCAGCAGCCTATATTTAACAGGGGTACGGGACGAGCAGTACTTC. Amino acids: CASSLYLTGVRDEQYF.

This clone was observed a few times. The V and J genes are TRBV5-1 and TRBJ1-1; TRBD1 might be the D (5 bases). V was clipped by 2 bases and J by 4 bases, with 9 bases between them. The CDR3 is made up of 13 amino acids. From germline, CDR1 is SGHRS and CDR2 YFSETQ. Here the CDR3 reads CASSFTGFTEAFF. The CDR3 coding sequence is TGCGCCAGCAGCTTTACAGGTTTCACTGAAGCTTTCTTT.

This clone was found many times. The CDR3 DNA sequence: TGCGCCAGCAGCGCGGGATGGGGCGGTACCTACGAGCAGTACTTC. This sequence encodes CASSAGWGGTYEQYF. The gene calls are TRBV5-1 and TRBJ2-7, with a possible D match to TRBD2 (6 bases). The germline V and J ends were trimmed by 4 bases and 2 bases, with 16 bases remaining between them. The germline CDR1 and CDR2 sequences are SGHRS and YFSETQ. This CDR3 contains 15 residues.